A single sample gave rise to the 15 T cell receptor beta chains below, sequenced in a study of preoperative IRX-2 immunotherapy in early breast cancer. Produced via immunoSEQ multiplex PCR; TCRdb's table is partial and in-frame only. The data contain about 29,000 clones, almost 90% of them singletons. The sample's treatment: preoperative locoregional IRX-2 cytokine immunotherapy. Sampling was done from a patient treated with IRX-2 immunotherapy. Receptors were obtained from a human donor with breast cancer.

The V call is TRBV7-2, the J call TRBJ1-1, with unresolved D. There are 12 residues in the CDR3. CDR1 and CDR2 (germline): SGHTA, FQGNSA. V was clipped by 2 bases and J by 11 bases, with 12 bases between them. The DNA for the CDR3 is TGTGCCAGCAGCTTATATAAAGGGATGGCTTTCTTT. Amino acid sequence: CASSLYKGMAFF.

The V call is TRBV10-3, the J call TRBJ2-1; TRBD2 matches 13 bases. The CDR3 contains 14 residues. Germline V gene sequence: CDR1 ENHRY, CDR2 SYGVKD. J was trimmed by 7 bases and V by 11 bases; bases with no gene match: 8. The DNA for the CDR3 is TGTGCCGCCACTACTAGCGGGGGGGCAAATGAGCAGTTCTTC. Its protein is CAATTSGGANEQFF.

CDR3 protein: CASSLPGQNEKLFF. The CDR3 DNA reads TGTGCCAGCAGCTTGCCGGGACAGAATGAAAAACTGTTTTTT. The genes are TRBV5-6 and TRBJ1-4; 7 bases agree with TRBD1. The V and J ends lost 1 base and 5 bases, in that order; junction bases with no gene match: 2. Germline loops: CDR1 SGHDT, CDR2 YYEEEE. The CDR3 consists of 14 residues.

The chain has TRBV19 and TRBJ1-2; D remains unclear. Trimming removed 6 bases at V and 4 bases at J, with 12 bases between. This CDR3 region has 13 residues. Germline V CDR1 and CDR2: LNHDA, SQIVND (reference sequence). The CDR3 protein is CASRAAFLYGYTF. DNA of the CDR3: TGTGCCAGTAGGGCCGCGTTCCTCTATGGCTACACCTTC.

V usage is TRBV4-1 and J usage is TRBJ2-3, with 10 bases aligning to TRBD2. Germline V gives CDR1 MGHRA, CDR2 YSYEKL. There are 16 residues in the CDR3. J was trimmed by 2 bases and V by 4 bases; bases with no gene match: 6. The CDR3 protein is CASSLTLAGFTDTQYF. As DNA, the CDR3 is TGCGCCAGCAGCCTTACACTAGCGGGATTCACAGATACGCAGTATTTT.

The rearrangement uses TRBV28 and TRBJ2-1, with D possibly being TRBD1 or TRBD2 (5 bases each). Germline V gene lookup returns CDR1 MDHEN and CDR2 SYDVKM. V gave up 7 bases and J gave up 6 bases, with 19 bases separating them. CDR3 length: 15 amino acids. CDR3 loop: CASILGTAFRNEQFF. The CDR3 bases are TGTGCCAGCATCCTCGGGACCGCCTTCCGCAATGAGCAGTTCTTC.

The chain employs TRBV5-5 and TRBJ1-4; tentatively, D is TRBD1 (6 bases). Per germline, CDR1 SGHKS and CDR2 YYEKEE (reference sequence). Trimming took off 2 bases at V and 7 bases at J, with 12 bases between the two ends. The CDR3 is made up of 14 amino acids. CDR3 in DNA: TGTGCCAGCAGCTTAGGGGGGGCGGTTGAAAAACTGTTTTTT. Amino acid sequence: CASSLGGAVEKLFF.

The rearrangement uses TRBV29-1 and TRBJ2-1; weak D call: TRBD1 (5 bases). Trimming removed 5 bases at V and 5 bases at J, with 13 bases between. Germline values: CDR1 SQVTM, CDR2 ANQGSEA. The CDR3 is 13 amino acids. CDR3 DNA sequence: TGCAGCGTTTTCCGCTCAGGGAACAATGAGCAGTTCTTC. Residues: CSVFRSGNNEQFF.

V is TRBV9 and J is TRBJ1-5; a weak D match, TRBD1 (6 bases). Germline CDR1 SGDLS, CDR2 YYNGEE. CDR3 length: 18 residues. Trimming removed 2 bases at V and 3 bases at J, with 21 bases between. CDR3 protein: CASSVPTGGVLDNQPQHF. For the CDR3, the DNA is TGTGCCAGCAGCGTTCCGACAGGAGGGGTGTTGGACAATCAGCCCCAGCATTTT.

The chain is built from TRBV6-5 and TRBJ1-1; tentatively, D is TRBD1 (5 bases). V lost 4 bases and J 0 bases, leaving 6 bases between the germline ends. The CDR3 runs to 13 residues. CDR1 MNHEY and CDR2 SVGAGI come from the germline V gene. CDR3 amino acids: CASSLGVNTEAFF. CDR3 coding DNA: TGTGCCAGCAGTTTGGGGGTGAACACTGAAGCTTTCTTT.

The genes are TRBV14 and TRBJ1-2; D is unresolved. This CDR3 is built from 15 residues. Trimming cost V 2 bases and J 4 bases, with 14 bases left between them. Germline loops: CDR1 SGHDN, CDR2 FVKESK. CDR3 DNA sequence: TGTGCCAGCAGCCAAACCCACACCAGGACCTATGGCTACACCTTC. This codes for CASSQTHTRTYGYTF.

This rearrangement joins TRBV19 to TRBJ1-4, with D unresolved. V was pared by 7 bases and J by 2 bases, with 20 bases between. In germline, CDR1 is LNHDA, CDR2 SQIVND (reference sequence). This CDR3 contains 17 residues. In DNA, the CDR3 is TGTGCCAGTACCCAACTGGGGTTTGGAGCTACTAATGAAAAACTGTTTTTT. Amino acid sequence: CASTQLGFGATNEKLFF.

DNA of the CDR3: TGTGCCAGTCGTTCGAGCGGGGGGCCGCAAGAGACCCAGTACTTC. Amino acid sequence: CASRSSGGPQETQYF. The chain uses TRBV19 and TRBJ2-5; 9 positions match TRBD2. Germline values: CDR1 LNHDA, CDR2 SQIVND (reference sequence). V shed 8 bases and J 2 bases; nucleotides not matched to a gene: 9. The CDR3 contains 15 residues.

The chain is built from TRBV4-3 and TRBJ1-4, with a tentative D call TRBD1 (6 bases). The length of the CDR3 is 14 residues. The germline gives CDR1 LGHNA, CDR2 YSLEER. V shed 0 bases and J shed 14 bases, with 16 bases lying between them. CDR3: CASSQEVQGRILFF. In nucleotides, the CDR3 is TGCGCCAGCAGCCAAGAAGTACAGGGCCGGATCCTGTTTTTT.

The CDR3 here is CASSIDSAGRTEAFF. CDR3 nucleotide sequence: TGTGCCAGTAGTATAGATTCTGCAGGGAGGACTGAAGCTTTCTTT. V usage is TRBV19 and J usage is TRBJ1-1; possible D gene TRBD1, 5 bases. Germline CDR1 reads LNHDA; CDR2 reads SQIVND (reference sequence). With 0 bases removed from V and 5 bases from J, the gap between germline ends came to 13 bases. The CDR3 extends over 15 amino acids.